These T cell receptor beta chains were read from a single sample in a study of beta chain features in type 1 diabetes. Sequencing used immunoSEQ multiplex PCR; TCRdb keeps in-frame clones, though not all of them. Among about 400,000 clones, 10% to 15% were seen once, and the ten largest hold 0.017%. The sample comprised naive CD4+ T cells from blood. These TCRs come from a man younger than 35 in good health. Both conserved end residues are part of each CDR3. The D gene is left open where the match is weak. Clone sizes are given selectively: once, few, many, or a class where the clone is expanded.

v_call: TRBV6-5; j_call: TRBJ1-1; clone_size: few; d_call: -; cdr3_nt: TGTGCCAGCAGTTACCGTCGCCGGGGGATGAACACTGAAGCTTTCTTT; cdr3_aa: CASSYRRRGMNTEAFF
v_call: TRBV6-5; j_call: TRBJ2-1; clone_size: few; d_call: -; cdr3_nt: TGTGCCAGCAGCCCCCGACGCGGTGAGCAGTTCTTC; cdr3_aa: CASSPRRGEQFF
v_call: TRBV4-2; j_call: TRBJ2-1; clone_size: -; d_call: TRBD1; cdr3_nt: TGTGCCAGCAGCCAAGAGCGGACAGGCTACAATGAGCAGTTCTTC; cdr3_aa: CASSQERTGYNEQFF
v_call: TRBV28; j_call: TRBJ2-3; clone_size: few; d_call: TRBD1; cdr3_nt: TGTGCCAGCAGTTTGGACAGGCCCTCGGGTACGCAGTATTTT; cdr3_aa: CASSLDRPSGTQYF
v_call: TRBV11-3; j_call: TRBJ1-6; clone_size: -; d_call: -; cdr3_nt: TGTGCCAGCAGCCCGATCCAAGGGGGACCCCTCCACTTT; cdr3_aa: CASSPIQGGPLHF
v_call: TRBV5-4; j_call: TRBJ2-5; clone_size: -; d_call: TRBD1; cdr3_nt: TGTGCCAGCAGCTCGTGGACAGGGACAGAGACCCAGTACTTC; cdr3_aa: CASSSWTGTETQYF
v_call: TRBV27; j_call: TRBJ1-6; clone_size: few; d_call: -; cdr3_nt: TGTGCCAGCAGGACCAGACAGCTCAGCGGGAATTCACCCCTCCACTTT; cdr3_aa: CASRTRQLSGNSPLHF
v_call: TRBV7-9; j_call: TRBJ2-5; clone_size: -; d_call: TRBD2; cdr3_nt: TGTGCCAGCAGCTTAGTGGGACTAGCAGAACAAGAGACCCAGTACTTC; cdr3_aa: CASSLVGLAEQETQYF
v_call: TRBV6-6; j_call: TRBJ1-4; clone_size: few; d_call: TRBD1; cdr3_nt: TGTGCCAGCATCGGGGACAGGGGTCGGAAACTGTTTTTT; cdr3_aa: CASIGDRGRKLFF
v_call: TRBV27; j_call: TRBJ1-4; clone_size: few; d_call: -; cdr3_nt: TGTGCCGCGGGAGAGTTCCTTGAAAAACTGTTTTTT; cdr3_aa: CAAGEFLEKLFF
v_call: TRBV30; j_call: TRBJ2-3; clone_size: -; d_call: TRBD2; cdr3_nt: TGTGCCTGGAGTGTACTAGCGGGGAATACAGATACGCAGTATTTT; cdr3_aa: CAWSVLAGNTDTQYF
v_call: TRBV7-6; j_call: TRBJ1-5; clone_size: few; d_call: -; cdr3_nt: TGTGCCAGCAGCTCAACAGGGCATCAGCCCCAGCATTTT; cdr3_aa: CASSSTGHQPQHF
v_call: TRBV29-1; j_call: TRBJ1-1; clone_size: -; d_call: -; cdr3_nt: TGCAGCGTTGATATTTCGGGGGGCGGCACTGAAGCTTTCTTT; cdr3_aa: CSVDISGGGTEAFF
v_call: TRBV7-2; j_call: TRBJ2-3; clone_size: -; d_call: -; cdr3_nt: TGTGCCAGCAGGGACCGGACAGACTCAGATACGCAGTATTTT; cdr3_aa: CASRDRTDSDTQYF
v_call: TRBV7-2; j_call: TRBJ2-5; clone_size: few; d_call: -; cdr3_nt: TGTGCCAGCAGCACGGAGGACTACCAAGAGACCCAGTACTTC; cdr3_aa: CASSTEDYQETQYF
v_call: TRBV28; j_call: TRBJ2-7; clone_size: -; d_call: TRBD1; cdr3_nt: TGTGCCAGCATATGGCAGGGGGCAGGGGAGCAGTACTTC; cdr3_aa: CASIWQGAGEQYF
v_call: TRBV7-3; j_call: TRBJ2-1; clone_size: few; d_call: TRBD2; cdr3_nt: TGTGCCAGCAGCTCCACTAGCGGGGGGGTGAATGAGCAGTTCTTC; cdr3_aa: CASSSTSGGVNEQFF
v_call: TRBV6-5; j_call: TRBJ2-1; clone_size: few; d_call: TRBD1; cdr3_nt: TGTGCCAGCAGTTCGCACGGGACAGGGAAACACAATGAGCAGTTCTTC; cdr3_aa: CASSSHGTGKHNEQFF
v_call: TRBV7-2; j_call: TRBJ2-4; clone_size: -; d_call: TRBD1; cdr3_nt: TGTGCCAGCAGCTCCCCGAAGGGACGGACAGGGGGCATTGACATTCAGTACTTC; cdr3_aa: CASSSPKGRTGGIDIQYF
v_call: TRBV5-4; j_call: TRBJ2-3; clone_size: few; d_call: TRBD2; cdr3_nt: TGTGCCAGCAGCTTGACTAGCGGCTCCTGGGGCACAGATACGCAGTATTTT; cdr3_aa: CASSLTSGSWGTDTQYF
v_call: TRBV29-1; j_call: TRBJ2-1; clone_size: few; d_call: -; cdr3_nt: TGCAGCGCCAAAGCCCCACTAGATGAGCAGTTCTTC; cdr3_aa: CSAKAPLDEQFF
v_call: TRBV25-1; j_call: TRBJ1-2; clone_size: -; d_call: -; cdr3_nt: TGTGCCAGCAGTGAACCTCCGGTGACAAAAAACTATGGCTACACCTTC; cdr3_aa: CASSEPPVTKNYGYTF
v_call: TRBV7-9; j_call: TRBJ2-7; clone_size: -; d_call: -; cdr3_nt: TGTGCCAGCAGCTTGGACGGGAATTCCTACGAGCAGTACTTC; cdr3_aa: CASSLDGNSYEQYF
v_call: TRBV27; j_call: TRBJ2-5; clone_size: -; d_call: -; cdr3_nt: TGTGCCAGCAGTTTGGGAGGTCGGGAGACCCAGTACTTC; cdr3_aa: CASSLGGRETQYF
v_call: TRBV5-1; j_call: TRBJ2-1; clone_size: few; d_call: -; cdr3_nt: TGCGCCAGCAGCTTGGCCTGGCGGGACAGCAACAATGAGCAGTTCTTC; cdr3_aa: CASSLAWRDSNNEQFF
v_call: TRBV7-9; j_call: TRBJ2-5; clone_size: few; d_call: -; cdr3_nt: TGTGCCAGCACCTCACAGGGCCGGGAGACCCAGTACTTC; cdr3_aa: CASTSQGRETQYF
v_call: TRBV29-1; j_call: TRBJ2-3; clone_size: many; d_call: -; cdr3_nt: TGCAGCGTAAGGACAATTGTTACAGATACGCAGTATTTT; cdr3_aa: CSVRTIVTDTQYF
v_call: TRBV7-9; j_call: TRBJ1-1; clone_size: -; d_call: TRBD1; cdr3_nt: TGTGCCAGCAGCTCGGGACAGGGGAGCTCTGAAGCTTTCTTT; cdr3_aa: CASSSGQGSSEAFF
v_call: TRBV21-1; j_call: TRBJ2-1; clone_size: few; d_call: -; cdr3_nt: TGTGCCAGCAGCAAAATTTGGGCAGATGAGCAGTTCTTC; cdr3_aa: CASSKIWADEQFF
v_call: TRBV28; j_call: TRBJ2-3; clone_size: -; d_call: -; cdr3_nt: TGTGCCAGCAGTCCCAAGACCAGGGGGGCGCAGTATTTT; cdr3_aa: CASSPKTRGAQYF
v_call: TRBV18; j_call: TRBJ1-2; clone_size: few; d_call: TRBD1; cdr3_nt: TGTGCCAGCTCACGAAATAGACAGGGAGTGGGCTATGGCTACACCTTC; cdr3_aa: CASSRNRQGVGYGYTF
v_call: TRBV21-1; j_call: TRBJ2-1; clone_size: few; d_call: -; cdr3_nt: TGTGCCAGCCGGGGGGATGAGGACTACAATGAGCAGTTCTTC; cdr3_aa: CASRGDEDYNEQFF
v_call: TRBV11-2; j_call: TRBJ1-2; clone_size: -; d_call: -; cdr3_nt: TGTGCCAGCAGCTTAGCAGGGGCCTATGGCTACACCTTC; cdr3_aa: CASSLAGAYGYTF
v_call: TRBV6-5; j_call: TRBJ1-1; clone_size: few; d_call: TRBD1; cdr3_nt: TGTGCCAGCAGTCAAAACAGGGGCAACACTGAAGCTTTCTTT; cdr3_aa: CASSQNRGNTEAFF
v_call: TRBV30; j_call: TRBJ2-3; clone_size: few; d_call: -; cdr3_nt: TGTGCCTGGCAAATAAATCCGGGAGAGATAGATACGCAGTATTTT; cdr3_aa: CAWQINPGEIDTQYF
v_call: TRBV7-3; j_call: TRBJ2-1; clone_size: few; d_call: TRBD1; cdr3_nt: TGTGCCAGCAGCTCCTTACAGGGGCCCCGCAATGAGCAGTTCTTC; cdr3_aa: CASSSLQGPRNEQFF
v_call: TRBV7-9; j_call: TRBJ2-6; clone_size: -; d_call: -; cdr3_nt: TGTGCCAGCAGCTTATCGGGGGCTGGGGCCAACGTCCTGACTTTC; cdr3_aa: CASSLSGAGANVLTF
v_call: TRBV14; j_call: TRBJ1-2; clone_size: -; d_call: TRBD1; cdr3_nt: TGTGCCAGCAGCTCGACAGGGAACTATGGCTACACCTTC; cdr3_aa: CASSSTGNYGYTF
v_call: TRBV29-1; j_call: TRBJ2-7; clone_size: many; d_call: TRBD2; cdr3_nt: TGCAGCGTTGCCCTTCGCGGGGGCTCCTACGAGCAGTACTTC; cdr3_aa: CSVALRGGSYEQYF
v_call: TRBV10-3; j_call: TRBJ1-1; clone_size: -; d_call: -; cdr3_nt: TGTGCCATCAGTTCTGTACTTGAAGCTTTCTTT; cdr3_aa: CAISSVLEAFF
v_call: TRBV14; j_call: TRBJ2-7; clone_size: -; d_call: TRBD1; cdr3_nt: TGTGCCAGCAGCCATTCTGGGACAGGGACCTACGAGCAGTACTTC; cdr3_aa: CASSHSGTGTYEQYF
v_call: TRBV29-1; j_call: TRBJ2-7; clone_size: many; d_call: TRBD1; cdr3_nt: TGCAGCGCCCTGGGACAGGGGGGATACGAGCAGTACTTC; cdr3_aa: CSALGQGGYEQYF
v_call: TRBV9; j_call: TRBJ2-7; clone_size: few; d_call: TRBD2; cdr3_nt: TGTGCCAGCAGCGCCGACCTCTTAGCGGGAGCTCCATACGAGCAGTACTTC; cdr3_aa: CASSADLLAGAPYEQYF
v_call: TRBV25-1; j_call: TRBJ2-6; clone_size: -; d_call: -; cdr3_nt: TGTGCCAGCAGTGAATCCAGTGGGGCCAACGTCCTGACTTTC; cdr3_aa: CASSESSGANVLTF
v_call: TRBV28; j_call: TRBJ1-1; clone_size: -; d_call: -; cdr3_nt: TGTGCCAGCAGTTTGCGGGGATGGGACACTGAAGCTTTCTTT; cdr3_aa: CASSLRGWDTEAFF